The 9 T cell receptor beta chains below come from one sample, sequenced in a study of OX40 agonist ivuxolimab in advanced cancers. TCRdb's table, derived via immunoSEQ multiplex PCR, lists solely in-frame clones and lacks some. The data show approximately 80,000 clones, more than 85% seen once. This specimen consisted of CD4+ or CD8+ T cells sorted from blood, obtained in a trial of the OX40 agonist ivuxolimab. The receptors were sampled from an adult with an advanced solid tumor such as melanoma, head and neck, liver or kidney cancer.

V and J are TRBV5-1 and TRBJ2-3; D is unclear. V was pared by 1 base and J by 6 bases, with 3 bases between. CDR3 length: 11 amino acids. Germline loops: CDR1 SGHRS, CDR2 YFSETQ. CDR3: CASSLFDTQYF. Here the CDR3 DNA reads TGCGCCAGCAGCTTGTTCGATACGCAGTATTTT.

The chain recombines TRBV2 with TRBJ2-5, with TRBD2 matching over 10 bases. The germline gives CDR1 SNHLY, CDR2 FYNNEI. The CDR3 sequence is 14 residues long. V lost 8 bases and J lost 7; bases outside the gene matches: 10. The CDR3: CASLVAGGYRTQYF. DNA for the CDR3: TGTGCCAGCTTGGTAGCGGGAGGTTATCGGACCCAGTACTTC.

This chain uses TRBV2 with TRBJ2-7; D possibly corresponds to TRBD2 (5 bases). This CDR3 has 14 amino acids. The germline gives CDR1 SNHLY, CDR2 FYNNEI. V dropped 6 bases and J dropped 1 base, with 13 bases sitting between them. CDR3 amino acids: CASRDGLVSYEQYF. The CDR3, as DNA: TGTGCCAGCAGGGACGGACTGGTTTCCTACGAGCAGTACTTC.

The CDR3 is CASSLPTGGRAGYEQYF. The CDR3 nucleotides are TGTGCCAGCAGCTTGCCCACGGGAGGGAGGGCGGGCTACGAGCAGTACTTC. This chain connects TRBV5-6 to TRBJ2-7; 8 nucleotides line up with TRBD2. This CDR3 comprises 17 residues. V was clipped by 1 base and J by 3 bases; unmatched bases: 12. CDR1 is SGHDT, CDR2 YYEEEE, per germline.

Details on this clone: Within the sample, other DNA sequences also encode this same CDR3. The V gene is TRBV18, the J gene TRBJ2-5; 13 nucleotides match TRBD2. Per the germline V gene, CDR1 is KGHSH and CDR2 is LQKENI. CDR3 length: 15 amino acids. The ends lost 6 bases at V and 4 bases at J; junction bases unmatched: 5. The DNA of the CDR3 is TGTGCCAGCTCTCCTGGACTAGCGGGAGTAGAGACCCAGTACTTC. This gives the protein CASSPGLAGVETQYF.

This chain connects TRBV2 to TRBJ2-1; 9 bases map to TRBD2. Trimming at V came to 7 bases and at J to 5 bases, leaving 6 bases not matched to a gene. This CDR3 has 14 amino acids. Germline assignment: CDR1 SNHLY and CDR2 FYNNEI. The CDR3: CASNPTSGNNEQFF. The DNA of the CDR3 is TGTGCCAGCAATCCGACTAGCGGCAACAATGAGCAGTTCTTC.

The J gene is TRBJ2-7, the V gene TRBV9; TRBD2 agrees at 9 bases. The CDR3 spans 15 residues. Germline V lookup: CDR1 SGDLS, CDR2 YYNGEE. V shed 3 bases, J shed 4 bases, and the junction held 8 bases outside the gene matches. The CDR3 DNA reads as TGTGCCAGCAGCGCCTTAGCGGGAGAAGTGTACGAGCAGTACTTC. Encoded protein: CASSALAGEVYEQYF.

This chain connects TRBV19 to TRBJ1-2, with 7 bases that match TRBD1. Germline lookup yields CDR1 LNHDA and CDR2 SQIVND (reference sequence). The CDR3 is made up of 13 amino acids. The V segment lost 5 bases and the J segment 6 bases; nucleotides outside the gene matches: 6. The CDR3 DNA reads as TGTGCCAGTAGTTCGCCCACAGGGGATGGCTACACCTTC. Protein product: CASSSPTGDGYTF. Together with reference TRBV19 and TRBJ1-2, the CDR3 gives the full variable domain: DGGITQSPKYLFRKEGQNVTLSCEQNLNHDAMYWYRQDPGQGLRLIYYSQIVNDFQKGDIAEGYSVSREKKESFPLTVTSAQKNPTAFYLCASSSPTGDGYTFGSGTRLTVV.

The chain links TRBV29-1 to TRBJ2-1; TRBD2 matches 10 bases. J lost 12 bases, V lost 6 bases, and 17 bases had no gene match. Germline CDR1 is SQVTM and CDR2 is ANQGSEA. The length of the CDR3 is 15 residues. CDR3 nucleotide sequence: TGCAGCGTCGGAGGCCAGGGGAGCGGGAGGGATAGGCAGTTCTTC. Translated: CSVGGQGSGRDRQFF.